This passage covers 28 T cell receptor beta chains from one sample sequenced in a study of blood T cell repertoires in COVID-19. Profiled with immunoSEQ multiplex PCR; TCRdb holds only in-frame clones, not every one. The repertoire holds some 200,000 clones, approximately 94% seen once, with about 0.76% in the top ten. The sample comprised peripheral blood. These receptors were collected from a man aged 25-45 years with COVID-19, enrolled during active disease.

DNA for the CDR3: TGTGCCAGCCAAAGGGGCAGGGACTCCTATAATTCACCCCTCCACTTT. Amino acid sequence: CASQRGRDSYNSPLHF. This sequence joins TRBV19 and TRBJ1-6; maybe TRBD1 (5 bases). V was trimmed by 9 bases and J by 0 bases, leaving 15 bases between them. This CDR3 spans 16 amino acids. In germline, CDR1 is LNHDA, CDR2 SQIVND (reference sequence).

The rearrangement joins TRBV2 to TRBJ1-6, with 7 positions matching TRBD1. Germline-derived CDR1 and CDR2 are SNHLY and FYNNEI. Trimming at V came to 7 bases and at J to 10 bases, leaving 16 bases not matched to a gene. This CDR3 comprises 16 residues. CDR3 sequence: CASKGIETGYGSPLHF. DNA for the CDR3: TGTGCCAGCAAGGGGATCGAGACAGGGTATGGATCACCCCTCCACTTT.

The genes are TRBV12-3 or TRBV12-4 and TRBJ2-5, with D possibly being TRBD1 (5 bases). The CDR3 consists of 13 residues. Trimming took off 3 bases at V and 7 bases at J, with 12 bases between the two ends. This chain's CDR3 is CASSFGAVGTQYF. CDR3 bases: TGTGCCAGCAGTTTTGGGGCGGTAGGGACCCAGTACTTC.

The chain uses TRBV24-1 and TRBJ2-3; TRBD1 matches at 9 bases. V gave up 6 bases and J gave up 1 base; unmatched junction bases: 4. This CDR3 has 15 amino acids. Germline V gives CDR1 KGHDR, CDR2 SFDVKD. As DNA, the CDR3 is TGTGCCACCAGTACGGGACAGGGAGGCACAGATACGCAGTATTTT. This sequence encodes CATSTGQGGTDTQYF.

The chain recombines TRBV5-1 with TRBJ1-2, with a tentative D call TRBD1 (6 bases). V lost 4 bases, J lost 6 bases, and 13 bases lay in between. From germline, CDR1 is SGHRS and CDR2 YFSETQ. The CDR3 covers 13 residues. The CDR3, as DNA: TGCGCCAGCAGCCAGGGGACGCAGCATGGCTACACCTTC. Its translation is CASSQGTQHGYTF. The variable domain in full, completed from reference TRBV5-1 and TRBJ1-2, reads KAGVTQTPRYLIKTRGQQVTLSCSPISGHRSVSWYQQTPGQGLQFLFEYFSETQRNKGNFPGRFSGRQFSNSRSEMNVSTLELGDSALYLCASSQGTQHGYTFGSGTRLTVV.

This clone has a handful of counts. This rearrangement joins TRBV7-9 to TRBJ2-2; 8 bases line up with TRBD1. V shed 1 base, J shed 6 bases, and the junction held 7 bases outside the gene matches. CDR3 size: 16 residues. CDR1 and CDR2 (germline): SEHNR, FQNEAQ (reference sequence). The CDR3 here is CASSLVVRGPSGELFF. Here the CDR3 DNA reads TGTGCCAGCAGCTTAGTGGTCAGGGGGCCTTCCGGGGAGCTGTTTTTT.

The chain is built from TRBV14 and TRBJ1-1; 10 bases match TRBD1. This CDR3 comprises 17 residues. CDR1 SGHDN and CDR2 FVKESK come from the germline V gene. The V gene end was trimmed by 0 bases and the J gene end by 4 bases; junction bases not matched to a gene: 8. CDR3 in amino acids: CASSQEADRGRGTEAFF. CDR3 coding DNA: TGTGCCAGCAGCCAAGAGGCAGACAGGGGGCGCGGCACTGAAGCTTTCTTT. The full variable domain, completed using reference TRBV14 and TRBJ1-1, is EAGVTQFPSHSVIEKGQTVTLRCDPISGHDNLYWYRRVMGKEIKFLLHFVKESKQDESGMPNNRFLAERTGGTYSTLKVQPAELEDSGVYFCASSQEADRGRGTEAFFGQGTRLTVV.

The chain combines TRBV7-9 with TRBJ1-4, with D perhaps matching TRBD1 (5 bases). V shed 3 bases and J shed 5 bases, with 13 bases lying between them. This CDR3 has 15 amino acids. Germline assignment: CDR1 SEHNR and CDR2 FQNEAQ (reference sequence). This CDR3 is CASSLEGRVNEKLFF. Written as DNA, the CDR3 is TGTGCCAGCAGCTTGGAGGGCAGGGTCAATGAAAAACTGTTTTTT.

The CDR3 DNA is TGCGCCAGCAGCTTGGGGGAGAGCAATCAGCCCCAGCATTTT. This gives the protein CASSLGESNQPQHF. The genes are TRBV5-1 and TRBJ1-5, with no clear D. The CDR3 is made up of 14 amino acids. CDR1 and CDR2 (germline): SGHRS, YFSETQ. Trimming left V 0 bases short and J 1 base short, with 5 bases between.

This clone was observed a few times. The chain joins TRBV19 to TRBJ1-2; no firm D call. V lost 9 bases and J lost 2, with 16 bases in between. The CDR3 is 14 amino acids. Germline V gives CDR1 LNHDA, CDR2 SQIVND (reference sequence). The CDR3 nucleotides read TGTGCCAGCATGAAGTGGGGAGGGAACTATGGCTACACCTTC. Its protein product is CASMKWGGNYGYTF.

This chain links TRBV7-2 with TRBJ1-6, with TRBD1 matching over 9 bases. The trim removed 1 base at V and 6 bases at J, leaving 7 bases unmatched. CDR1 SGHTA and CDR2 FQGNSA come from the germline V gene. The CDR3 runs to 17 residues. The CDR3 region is CASSLDPPGQGNSPLHF. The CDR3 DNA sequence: TGTGCCAGCAGCTTAGATCCCCCGGGACAGGGTAATTCACCCCTCCACTTT.

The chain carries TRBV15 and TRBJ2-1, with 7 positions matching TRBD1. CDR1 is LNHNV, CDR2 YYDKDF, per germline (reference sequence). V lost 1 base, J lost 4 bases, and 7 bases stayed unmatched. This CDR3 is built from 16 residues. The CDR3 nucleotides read TGTGCCACCAGCAGAGGTGGGGACAGCCCGTACAATGAGCAGTTCTTC. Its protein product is CATSRGGDSPYNEQFF.

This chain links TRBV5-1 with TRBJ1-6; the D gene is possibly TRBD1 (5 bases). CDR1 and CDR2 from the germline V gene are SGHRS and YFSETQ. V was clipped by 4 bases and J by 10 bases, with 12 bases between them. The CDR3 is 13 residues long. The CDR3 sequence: CASSGGEDSPLHF. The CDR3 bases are TGCGCCAGCAGCGGAGGGGAGGACTCACCCCTCCACTTT. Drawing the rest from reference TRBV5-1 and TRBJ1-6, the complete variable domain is KAGVTQTPRYLIKTRGQQVTLSCSPISGHRSVSWYQQTPGQGLQFLFEYFSETQRNKGNFPGRFSGRQFSNSRSEMNVSTLELGDSALYLCASSGGEDSPLHFGNGTRLTVT.

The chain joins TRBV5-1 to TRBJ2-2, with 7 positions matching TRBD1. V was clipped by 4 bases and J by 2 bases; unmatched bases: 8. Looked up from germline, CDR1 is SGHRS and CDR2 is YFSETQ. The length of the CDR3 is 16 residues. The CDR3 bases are TGCGCCAGCAGCCTAGGTAGGGGGCCTAACACCGGGGAGCTGTTTTTT. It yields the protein CASSLGRGPNTGELFF.

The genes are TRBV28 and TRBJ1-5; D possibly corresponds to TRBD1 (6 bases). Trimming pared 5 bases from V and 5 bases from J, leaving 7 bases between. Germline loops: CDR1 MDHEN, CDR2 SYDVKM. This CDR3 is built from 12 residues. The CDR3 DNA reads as TGTGCCAGCAGTAACAGGGATCAGCCCCAGCATTTT. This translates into CASSNRDQPQHF.

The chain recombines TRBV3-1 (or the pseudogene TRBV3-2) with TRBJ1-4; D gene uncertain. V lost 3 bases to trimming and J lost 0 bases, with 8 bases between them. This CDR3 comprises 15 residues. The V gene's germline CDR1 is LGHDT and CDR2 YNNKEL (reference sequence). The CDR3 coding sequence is TGTGCCAGCAGCCAGGACGGGGCAACTAATGAAAAACTGTTTTTT. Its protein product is CASSQDGATNEKLFF.

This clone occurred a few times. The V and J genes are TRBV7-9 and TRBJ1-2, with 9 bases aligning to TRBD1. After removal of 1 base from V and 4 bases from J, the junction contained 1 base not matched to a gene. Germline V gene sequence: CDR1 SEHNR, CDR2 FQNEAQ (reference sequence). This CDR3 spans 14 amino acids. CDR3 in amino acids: CASSLGQGGYGYTF. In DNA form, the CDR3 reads TGTGCCAGCAGCTTAGGACAGGGGGGCTATGGCTACACCTTC.

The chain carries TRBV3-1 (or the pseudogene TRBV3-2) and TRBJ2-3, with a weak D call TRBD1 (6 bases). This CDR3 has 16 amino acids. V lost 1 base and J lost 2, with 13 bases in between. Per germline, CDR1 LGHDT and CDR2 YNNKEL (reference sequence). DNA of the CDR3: TGTGCCAGCAGCCAAGTTGTTCCAGGGGACACAGATACGCAGTATTTT. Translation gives CASSQVVPGDTDTQYF.

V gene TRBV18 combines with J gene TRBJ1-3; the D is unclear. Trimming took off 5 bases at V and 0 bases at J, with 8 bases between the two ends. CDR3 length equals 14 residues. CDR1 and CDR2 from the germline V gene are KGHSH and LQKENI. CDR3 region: CASSTGNSGNTIYF. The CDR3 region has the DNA TGTGCCAGCTCAACCGGGAACTCTGGAAACACCATATATTTT.

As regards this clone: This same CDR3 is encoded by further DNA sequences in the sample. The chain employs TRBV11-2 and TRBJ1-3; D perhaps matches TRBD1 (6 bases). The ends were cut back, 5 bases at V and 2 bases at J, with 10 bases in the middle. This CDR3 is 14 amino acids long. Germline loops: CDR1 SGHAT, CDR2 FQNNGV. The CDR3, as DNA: TGTGCCAGCAGCCTAGGGGGGGCTGGAAACACCATATATTTT. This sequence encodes CASSLGGAGNTIYF.

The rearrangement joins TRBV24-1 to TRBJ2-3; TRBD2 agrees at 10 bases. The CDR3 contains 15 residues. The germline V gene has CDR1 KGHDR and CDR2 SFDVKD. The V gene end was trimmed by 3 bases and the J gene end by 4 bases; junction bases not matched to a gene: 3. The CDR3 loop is CATSDSGGAADTQYF. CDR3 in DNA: TGTGCCACCAGTGATAGCGGGGGGGCGGCAGATACGCAGTATTTT.

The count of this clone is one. The CDR3 region is CATSDGYSNQPQHF. The DNA of the CDR3 is TGTGCCACCAGTGACGGGTATAGCAATCAGCCCCAGCATTTT. V usage is TRBV24-1 and J usage is TRBJ1-5; unclear D gene. The CDR3 length is 14 residues. The V end was cut by 4 bases, the J end by 0 bases, with 6 bases between. Germline lookup yields CDR1 KGHDR and CDR2 SFDVKD.

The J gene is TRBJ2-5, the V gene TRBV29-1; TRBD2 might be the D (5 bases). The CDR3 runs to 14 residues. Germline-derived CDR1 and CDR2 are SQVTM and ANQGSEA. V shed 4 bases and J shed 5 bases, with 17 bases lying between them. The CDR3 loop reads CSVARLLPVETQYF. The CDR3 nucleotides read TGCAGCGTTGCAAGACTACTACCCGTGGAGACCCAGTACTTC.

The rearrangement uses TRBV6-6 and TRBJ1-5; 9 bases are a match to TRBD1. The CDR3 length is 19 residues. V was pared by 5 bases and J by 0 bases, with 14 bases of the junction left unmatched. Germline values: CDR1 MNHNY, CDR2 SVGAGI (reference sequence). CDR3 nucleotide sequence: TGTGCCAGCAGTCGCCCGACCGGGACAGGGAAGGTTAGCAATCAGCCCCAGCATTTT. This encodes CASSRPTGTGKVSNQPQHF.

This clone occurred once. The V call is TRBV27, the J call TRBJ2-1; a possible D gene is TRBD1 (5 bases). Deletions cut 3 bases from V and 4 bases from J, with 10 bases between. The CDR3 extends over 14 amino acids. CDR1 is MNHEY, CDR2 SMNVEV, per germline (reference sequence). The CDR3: CASSLSQVYNEQFF. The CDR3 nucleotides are TGTGCCAGCAGTTTGTCACAGGTTTACAATGAGCAGTTCTTC.

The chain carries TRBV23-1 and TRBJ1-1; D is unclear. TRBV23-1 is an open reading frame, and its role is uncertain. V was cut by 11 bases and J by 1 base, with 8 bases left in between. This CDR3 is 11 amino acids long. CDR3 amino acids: CACPRNTEAFF. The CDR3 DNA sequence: TGCGCCTGCCCGCGGAACACTGAAGCTTTCTTT.

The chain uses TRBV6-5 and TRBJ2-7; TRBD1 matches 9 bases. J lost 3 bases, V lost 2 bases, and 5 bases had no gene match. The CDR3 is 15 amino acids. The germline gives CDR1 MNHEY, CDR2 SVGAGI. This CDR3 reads CASSYGTGSLYEQYF. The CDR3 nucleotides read TGTGCCAGCAGTTACGGGACAGGGTCTCTCTACGAGCAGTACTTC.

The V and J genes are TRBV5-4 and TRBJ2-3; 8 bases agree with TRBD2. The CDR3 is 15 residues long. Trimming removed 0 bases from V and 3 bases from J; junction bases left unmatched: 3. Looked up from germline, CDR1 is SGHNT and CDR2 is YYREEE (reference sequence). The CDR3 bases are TGTGCCAGCAGCTTGGTGGGCGGGGGGACAGATACGCAGTATTTT. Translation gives CASSLVGGGTDTQYF.